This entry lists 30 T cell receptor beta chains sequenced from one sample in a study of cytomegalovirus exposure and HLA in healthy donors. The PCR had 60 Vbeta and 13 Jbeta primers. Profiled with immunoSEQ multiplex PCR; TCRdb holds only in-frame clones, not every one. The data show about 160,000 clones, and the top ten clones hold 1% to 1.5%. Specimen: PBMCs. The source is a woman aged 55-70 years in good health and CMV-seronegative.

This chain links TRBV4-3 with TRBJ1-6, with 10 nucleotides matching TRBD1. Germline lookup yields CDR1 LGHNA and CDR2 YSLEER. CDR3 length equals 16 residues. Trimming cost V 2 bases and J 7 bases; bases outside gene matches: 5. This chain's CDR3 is CASSQKTGQGNSPLHF. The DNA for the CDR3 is TGCGCCAGCAGCCAAAAGACGGGACAGGGGAATTCACCCCTCCACTTT.

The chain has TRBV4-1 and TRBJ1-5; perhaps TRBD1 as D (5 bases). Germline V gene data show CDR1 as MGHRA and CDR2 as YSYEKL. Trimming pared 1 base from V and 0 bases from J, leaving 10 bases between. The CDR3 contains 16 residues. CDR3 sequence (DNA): TGCGCCAGCAGCCAAGTCTCGACAGATAGCAATCAGCCCCAGCATTTT. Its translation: CASSQVSTDSNQPQHF.

CDR3 bases: TGCGCCAGCAGTGAGCCTGGGACTAGCGGGCCCCCAGATACGCAGTATTTT. Translation gives CASSEPGTSGPPDTQYF. This chain uses TRBV10-2 with TRBJ2-3; TRBD2 matches 12 bases. Germline CDR1 is WSHSY and CDR2 is SAAADI. The ends lost 2 bases at V and 4 bases at J; junction bases unmatched: 7. This CDR3 region has 17 residues.

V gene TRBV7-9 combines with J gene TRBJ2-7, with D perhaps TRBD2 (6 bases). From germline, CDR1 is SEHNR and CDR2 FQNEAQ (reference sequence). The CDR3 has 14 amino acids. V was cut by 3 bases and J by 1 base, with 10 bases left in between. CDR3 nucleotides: TGTGCCAGCAGCTTGATCGGGACTTCCTACGAGCAGTACTTC. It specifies CASSLIGTSYEQYF.

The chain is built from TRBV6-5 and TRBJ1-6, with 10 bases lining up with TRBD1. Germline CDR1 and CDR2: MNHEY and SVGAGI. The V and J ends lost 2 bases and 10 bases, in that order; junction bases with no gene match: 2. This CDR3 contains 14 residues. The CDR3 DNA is TGTGCCAGCAGTTACGGACAGGGGGGGTCACCCCTCCACTTT. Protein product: CASSYGQGGSPLHF.

The CDR3 loop is CASSFGLAGSTDTQYF. CDR3 sequence (DNA): TGTGCCAGCAGCTTCGGGCTAGCGGGAAGCACAGATACGCAGTATTTT. This chain uses TRBV5-4 with TRBJ2-3; TRBD2 aligns across 9 bases. The CDR3 contains 16 residues. Looked up from germline, CDR1 is SGHNT and CDR2 is YYREEE (reference sequence). With 2 bases clipped from V and 0 bases from J, the junction kept 4 bases outside the gene matches.

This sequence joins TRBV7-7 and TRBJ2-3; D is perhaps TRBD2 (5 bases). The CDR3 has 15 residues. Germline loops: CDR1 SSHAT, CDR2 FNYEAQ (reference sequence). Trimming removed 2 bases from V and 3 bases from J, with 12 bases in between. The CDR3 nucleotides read TGTGCCAGCAGCTTACAGGCCGGAGGTACAGATACGCAGTATTTT. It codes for CASSLQAGGTDTQYF.

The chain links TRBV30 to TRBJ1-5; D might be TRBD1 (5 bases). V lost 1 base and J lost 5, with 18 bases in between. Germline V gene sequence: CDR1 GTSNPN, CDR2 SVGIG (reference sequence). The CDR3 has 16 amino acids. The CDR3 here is CAWSELGTFGHQPQHF. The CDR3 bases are TGTGCCTGGAGTGAACTCGGGACTTTCGGTCATCAGCCCCAGCATTTT.

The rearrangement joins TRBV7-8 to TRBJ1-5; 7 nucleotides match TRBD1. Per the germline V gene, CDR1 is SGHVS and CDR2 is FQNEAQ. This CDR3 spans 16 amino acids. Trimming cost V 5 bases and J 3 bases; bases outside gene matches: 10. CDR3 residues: CASSRAQGTLNQPQHF. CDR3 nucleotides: TGTGCCAGCAGCCGGGCACAGGGGACCCTCAATCAGCCCCAGCATTTT.

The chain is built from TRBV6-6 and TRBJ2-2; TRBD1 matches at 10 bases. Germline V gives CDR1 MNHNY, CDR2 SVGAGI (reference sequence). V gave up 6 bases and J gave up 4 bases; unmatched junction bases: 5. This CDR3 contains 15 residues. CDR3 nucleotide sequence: TGTGCCAGCAGCCGACAGGGGGCGGGCACCGGGGAGCTGTTTTTT. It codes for CASSRQGAGTGELFF.

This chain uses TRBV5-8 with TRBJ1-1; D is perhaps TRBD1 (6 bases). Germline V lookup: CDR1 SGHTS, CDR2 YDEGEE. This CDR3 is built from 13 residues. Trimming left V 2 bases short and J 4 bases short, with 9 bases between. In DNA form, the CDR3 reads TGTGCCAGCAGCTTACAAGGGGGCACTGAAGCTTTCTTT. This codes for CASSLQGGTEAFF.

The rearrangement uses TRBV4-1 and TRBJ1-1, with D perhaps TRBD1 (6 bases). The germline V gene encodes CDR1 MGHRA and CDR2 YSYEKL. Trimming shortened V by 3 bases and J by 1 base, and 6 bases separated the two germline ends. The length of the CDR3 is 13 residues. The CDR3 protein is CASSHRGNTEAFF. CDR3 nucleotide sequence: TGCGCCAGCAGCCACAGGGGGAACACTGAAGCTTTCTTT.

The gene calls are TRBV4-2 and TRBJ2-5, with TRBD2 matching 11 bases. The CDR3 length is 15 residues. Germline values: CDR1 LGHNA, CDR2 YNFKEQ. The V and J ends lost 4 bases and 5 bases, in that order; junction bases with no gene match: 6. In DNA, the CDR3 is TGTGCCAGCAGCCTACTAGCGGGGGCCCCGGAGACCCAGTACTTC. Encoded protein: CASSLLAGAPETQYF.

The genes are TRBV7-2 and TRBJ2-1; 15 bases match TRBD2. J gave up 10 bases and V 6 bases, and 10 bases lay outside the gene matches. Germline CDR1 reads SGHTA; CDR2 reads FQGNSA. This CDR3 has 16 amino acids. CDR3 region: CASRLGGLAGGREQFF. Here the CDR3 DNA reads TGTGCCAGCAGACTAGGGGGACTAGCGGGGGGCCGCGAGCAGTTCTTC.

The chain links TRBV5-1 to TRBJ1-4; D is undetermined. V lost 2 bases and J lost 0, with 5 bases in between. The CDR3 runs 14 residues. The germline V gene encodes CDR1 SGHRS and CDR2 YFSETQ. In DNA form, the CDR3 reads TGCGCCAGCAGCTTTGGCTCAACTAATGAAAAACTGTTTTTT. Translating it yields CASSFGSTNEKLFF.

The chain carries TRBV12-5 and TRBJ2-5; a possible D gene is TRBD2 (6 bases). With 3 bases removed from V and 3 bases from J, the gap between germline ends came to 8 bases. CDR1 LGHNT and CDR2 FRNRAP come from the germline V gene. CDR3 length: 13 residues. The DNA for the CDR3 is TGTGCTAGTGGTTTCAGGGAGGAAGAGACCCAGTACTTC. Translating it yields CASGFREEETQYF.

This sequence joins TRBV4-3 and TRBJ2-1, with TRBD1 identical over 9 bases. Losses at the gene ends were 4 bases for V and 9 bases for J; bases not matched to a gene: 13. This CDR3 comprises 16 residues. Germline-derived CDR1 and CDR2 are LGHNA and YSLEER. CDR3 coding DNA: TGCGCCAGCAGCCTTTCCGGGACAGGGCGTGTGATTGAGCAGTTCTTC. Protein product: CASSLSGTGRVIEQFF.

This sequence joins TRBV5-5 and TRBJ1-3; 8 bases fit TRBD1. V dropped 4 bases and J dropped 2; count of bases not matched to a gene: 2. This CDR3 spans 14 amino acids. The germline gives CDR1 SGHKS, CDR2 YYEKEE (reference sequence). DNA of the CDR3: TGTGCCAGCAGCCCGACAGGGGCTGGAAACACCATATATTTT. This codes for CASSPTGAGNTIYF.

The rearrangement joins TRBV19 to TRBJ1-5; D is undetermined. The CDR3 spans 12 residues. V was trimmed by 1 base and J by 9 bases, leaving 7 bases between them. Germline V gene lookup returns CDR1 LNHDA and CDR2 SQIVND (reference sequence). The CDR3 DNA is TGTGCCAGTAGTATAGTCCCGGGGCCCCAGCATTTT. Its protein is CASSIVPGPQHF.

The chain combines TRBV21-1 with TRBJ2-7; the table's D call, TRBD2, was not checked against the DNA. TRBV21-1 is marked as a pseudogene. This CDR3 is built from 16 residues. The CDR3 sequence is CASSKPLAELSYEQYF. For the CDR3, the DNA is TGTGCCAGCAGCAAACCCCTAGCGGAACTCTCCTACGAGCAGTACTTC.

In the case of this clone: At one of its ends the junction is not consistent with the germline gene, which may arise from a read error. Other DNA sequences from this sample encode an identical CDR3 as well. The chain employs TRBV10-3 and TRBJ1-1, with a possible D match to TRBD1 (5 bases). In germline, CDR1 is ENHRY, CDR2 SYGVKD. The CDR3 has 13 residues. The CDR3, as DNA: TGCGCCATCAGCCCTACAGGGAACACTGAAGCTTTCTTT. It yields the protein CAISPTGNTEAFF.

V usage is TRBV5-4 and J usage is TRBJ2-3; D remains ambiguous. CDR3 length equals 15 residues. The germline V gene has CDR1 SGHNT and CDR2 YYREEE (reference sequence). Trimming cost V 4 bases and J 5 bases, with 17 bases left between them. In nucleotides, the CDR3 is TGTGCCAGCAGCGGAACCCCAAACTCGGGAGATACGCAGTATTTT. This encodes CASSGTPNSGDTQYF.

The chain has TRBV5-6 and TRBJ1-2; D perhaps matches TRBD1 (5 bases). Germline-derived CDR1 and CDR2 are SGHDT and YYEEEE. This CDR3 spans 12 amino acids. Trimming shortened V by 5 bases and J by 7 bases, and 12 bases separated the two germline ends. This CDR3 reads CASRPTGGGYTF. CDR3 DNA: TGTGCCAGCAGACCAACGGGGGGTGGCTACACCTTC. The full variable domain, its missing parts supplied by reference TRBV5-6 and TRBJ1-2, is DAGVTQSPTHLIKTRGQQVTLRCSPKSGHDTVSWYQQALGQGPQFIFQYYEEEERQRGNFPDRFSGHQFPNYSSELNVNALLLGDSALYLCASRPTGGGYTFGSGTRLTVV.

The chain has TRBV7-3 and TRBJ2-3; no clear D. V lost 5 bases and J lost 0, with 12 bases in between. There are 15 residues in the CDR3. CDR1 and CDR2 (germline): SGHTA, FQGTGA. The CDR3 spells CASSIQPGSTDTQYF. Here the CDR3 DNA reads TGTGCCAGCAGCATACAGCCTGGAAGCACAGATACGCAGTATTTT.

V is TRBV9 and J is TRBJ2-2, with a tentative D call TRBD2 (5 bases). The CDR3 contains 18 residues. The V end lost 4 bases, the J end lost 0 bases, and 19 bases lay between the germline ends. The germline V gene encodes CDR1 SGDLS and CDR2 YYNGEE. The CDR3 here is CASSPRVGGTANTGELFF. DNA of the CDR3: TGTGCCAGCAGCCCCCGGGTTGGAGGAACCGCGAACACCGGGGAGCTGTTTTTT.

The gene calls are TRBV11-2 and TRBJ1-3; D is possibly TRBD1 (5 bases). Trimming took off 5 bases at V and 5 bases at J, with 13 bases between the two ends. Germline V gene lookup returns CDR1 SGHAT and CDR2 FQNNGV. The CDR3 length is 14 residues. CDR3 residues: CASSPQGLRNTIYF. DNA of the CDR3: TGTGCCAGCAGCCCCCAGGGATTAAGAAACACCATATATTTT.

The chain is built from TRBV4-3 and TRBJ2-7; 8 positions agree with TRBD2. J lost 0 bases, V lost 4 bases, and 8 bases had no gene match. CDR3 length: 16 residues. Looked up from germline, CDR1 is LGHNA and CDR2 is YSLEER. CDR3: CASSPGLAASSYEQYF. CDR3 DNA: TGCGCCAGCAGCCCAGGACTAGCCGCCAGCTCCTACGAGCAGTACTTC.

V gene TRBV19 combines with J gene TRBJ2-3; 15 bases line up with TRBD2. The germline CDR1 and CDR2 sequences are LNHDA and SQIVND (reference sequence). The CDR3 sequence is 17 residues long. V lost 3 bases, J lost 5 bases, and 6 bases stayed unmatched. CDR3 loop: CASSMGTSGRFGDTQYF. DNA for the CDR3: TGTGCCAGTAGTATGGGGACTAGCGGGAGGTTTGGAGATACGCAGTATTTT.

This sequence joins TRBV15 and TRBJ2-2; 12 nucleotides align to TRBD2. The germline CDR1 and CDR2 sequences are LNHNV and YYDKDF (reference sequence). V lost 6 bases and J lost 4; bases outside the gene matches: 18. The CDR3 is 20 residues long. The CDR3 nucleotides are TGTGCCACCAGGAGTGGGGGGCAGGGACTAGCGGGTATCCCCACCGGGGAGCTGTTTTTT. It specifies CATRSGGQGLAGIPTGELFF.

CDR3 in amino acids: CASSEGQGFQPQHF. The CDR3 region has the DNA TGTGCCAGCAGTGAGGGACAGGGGTTTCAGCCCCAGCATTTT. The V and J genes are TRBV6-1 and TRBJ1-5; 10 bases agree with TRBD1. J lost 6 bases, V lost 3 bases, and 2 bases had no gene match. CDR1 is MNHNS and CDR2 is SASEGT in the germline V gene. This CDR3 contains 14 residues.